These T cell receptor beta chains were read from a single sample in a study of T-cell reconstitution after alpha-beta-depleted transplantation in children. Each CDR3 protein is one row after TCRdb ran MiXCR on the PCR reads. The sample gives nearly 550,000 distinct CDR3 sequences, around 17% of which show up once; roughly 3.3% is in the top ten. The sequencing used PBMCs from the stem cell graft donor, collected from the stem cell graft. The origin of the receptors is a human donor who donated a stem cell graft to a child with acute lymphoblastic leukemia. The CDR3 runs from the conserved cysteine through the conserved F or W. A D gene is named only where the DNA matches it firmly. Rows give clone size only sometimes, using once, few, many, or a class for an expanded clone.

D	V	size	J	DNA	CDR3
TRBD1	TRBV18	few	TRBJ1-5	TGTGCCAGCTCACCACCGGGGACAGAGGATCAGCCCCAGCATTTT	CASSPPGTEDQPQHF
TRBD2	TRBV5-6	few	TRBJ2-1	TGTGCCAGCAGCTTGACTAGCGGGAGCGTCTCCTACAATGAGCAGTTCTTC	CASSLTSGSVSYNEQFF
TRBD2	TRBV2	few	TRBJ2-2	TGTGCCAGCAGTCCGCTCCCGGGACTAGCGGATAACACCGGGGAGCTGTTTTTT	CASSPLPGLADNTGELFF
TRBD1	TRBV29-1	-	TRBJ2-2	TGCAGCGTTGGACAGGGGCCCCCCGGGGAGCTGTTTTTT	CSVGQGPPGELFF
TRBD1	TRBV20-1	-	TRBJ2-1	TGCAGTGCTAGACGACCTGGACAGGGGTACAATGAGCAGTTCTTC	CSARRPGQGYNEQFF
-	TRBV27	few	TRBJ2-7	TGTGCCAGCAGTTCATTAGACAGGAGCGTCTCCTACGAGCAGTACTTC	CASSSLDRSVSYEQYF
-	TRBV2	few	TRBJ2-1	TGTGCCAGCAGTGAATCTAGGGGGGTAGCGGGTTCCTCCTACAATGAGCAGTTCTTC	CASSESRGVAGSSYNEQFF
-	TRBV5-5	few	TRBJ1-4	TGTGCCAGCACGGGCTCGAGTGAAAAACTGTTTTTT	CASTGSSEKLFF
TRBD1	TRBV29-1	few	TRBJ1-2	TGCAGCGTTCGACAGGGGGCGCGTAACTATGGCTACACCTTC	CSVRQGARNYGYTF
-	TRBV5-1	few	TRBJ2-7	TGCGCCAGCAGCTTGTTCGGGACTTCCTACGAGCAGTACTTC	CASSLFGTSYEQYF
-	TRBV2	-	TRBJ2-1	TGTGCCACCGAAATAGGCAATGAGCAGTTCTTC	CATEIGNEQFF
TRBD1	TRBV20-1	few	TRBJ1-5	TGCAGTGCTAGCTACAGGGGAGGGTATCAGCCCCAGCATTTT	CSASYRGGYQPQHF
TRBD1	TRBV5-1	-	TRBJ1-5	TGCGCCAGCAGCTTACAGGGGGGAGGTCAGCCCCAGCATTTT	CASSLQGGGQPQHF
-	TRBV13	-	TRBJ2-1	TGTGCCAGCAGCTTAGGCCGGGATGTGGAGCAGTTCTTC	CASSLGRDVEQFF
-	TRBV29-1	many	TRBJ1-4	TGCAGCGTTGGACCAGCAGGGAATGAAAAACTGTTTTTT	CSVGPAGNEKLFF
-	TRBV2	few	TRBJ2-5	TGTGCCAGCAGTGGGGGAAGGGGGGATTTCCAAGAGACCCAGTACTTC	CASSGGRGDFQETQYF
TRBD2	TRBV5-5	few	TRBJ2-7	TGTGCCAGCAGCCGGCCGGGGGGGGCAGGAGGTTACGAGCAGTACTTC	CASSRPGGAGGYEQYF
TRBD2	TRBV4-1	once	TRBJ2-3	TGCGCCAGCAGCCAACAGACTAGCGGGAACACAGATACGCAGTATTTT	CASSQQTSGNTDTQYF
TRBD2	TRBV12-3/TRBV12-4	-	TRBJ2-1	TGTGCCACCGGGACTAGCGGGAGGAGCCCTGACAATGAGCAGTTCTTC	CATGTSGRSPDNEQFF
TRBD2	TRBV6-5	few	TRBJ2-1	TGTGCCAGCAGTTTTCTCCGGGGGGACGAGCAGTTCTTC	CASSFLRGDEQFF
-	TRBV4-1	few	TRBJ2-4	TGCGCCAGCAGCCAAGAGAACGAGGTCCACAGGTTAGCCAAAAACATTCAGTACTTC	CASSQENEVHRLAKNIQYF
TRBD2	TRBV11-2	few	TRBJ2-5	TGTGCCAGCAATTTCGCAGGGCGGGAGGTCCAAGAGACCCAGTACTTC	CASNFAGREVQETQYF
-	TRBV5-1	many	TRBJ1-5	TGCGCCAGCAGCTTCGGGGATCGCAATCAGCCCCAGCATTTT	CASSFGDRNQPQHF
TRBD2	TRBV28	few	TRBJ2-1	TGTGCCAGCAGTTTACTACTAGCGGGAGGAAATGAGCAGTTCTTC	CASSLLLAGGNEQFF
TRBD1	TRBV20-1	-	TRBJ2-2	TGCAGTGCTAGATCCGGGACAGGGACCGGGGAGCTGTTTTTT	CSARSGTGTGELFF
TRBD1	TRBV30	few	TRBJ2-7	TGTGCCTGGAATCGAGACAGGGGCTACGAGCAGTACTTC	CAWNRDRGYEQYF
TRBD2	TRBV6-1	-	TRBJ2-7	TGTGCCAGCAGGCTTATGGAACTAGCGGGAGGTGACGAGCAGTACTTC	CASRLMELAGGDEQYF
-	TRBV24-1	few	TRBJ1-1	TGTGCCACCAGTGAAGCCGGGCGCGTTGCAGCTTTCTTT	CATSEAGRVAAFF
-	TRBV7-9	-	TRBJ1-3	TGTGCCAGCAGCTTAGCGGGAGTCCGGGACCCGGGGAACACCATATATTTT	CASSLAGVRDPGNTIYF
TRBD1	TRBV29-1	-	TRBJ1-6	TGCAGCGCTCAGGGGGCGTATAATTCACCCCTCCACTTT	CSAQGAYNSPLHF
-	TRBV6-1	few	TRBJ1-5	TGTGCCAGCAGTGAACAGGCATTAGCTCAGCCCCAGCATTTT	CASSEQALAQPQHF
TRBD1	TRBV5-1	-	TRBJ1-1	TGCGCCAGCAGCTTGTGGAATTACAGGGGGGAAGCTTTCTTT	CASSLWNYRGEAFF
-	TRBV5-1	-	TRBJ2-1	TGCGCCAGCAGCTTGGCCCCGACAGAAGAGGGACGGTTCTTC	CASSLAPTEEGRFF
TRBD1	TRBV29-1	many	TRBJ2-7	TGCAGCGTTGGAGCCAGGGGGTCCTACGAGCAGTACTTC	CSVGARGSYEQYF
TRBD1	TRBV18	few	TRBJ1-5	TGTGCCAGCACCCGACAGGGGGAGGACAATCAGCCCCAGCATTTT	CASTRQGEDNQPQHF
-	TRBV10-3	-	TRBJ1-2	TGTGCCATCAGTAACGTCGCAGGGGTAGGGTATGGCTACACCTTC	CAISNVAGVGYGYTF
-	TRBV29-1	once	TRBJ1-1	TGCAGCACCCGGGAGGGGAACACTGAAGCTTTCTTT	CSTREGNTEAFF
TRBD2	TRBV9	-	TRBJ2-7	TGTGCCAGCACCCCATCGGGAGGATCCCTCTACGAGCAGTACTTC	CASTPSGGSLYEQYF
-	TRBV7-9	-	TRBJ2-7	TGTGCCAGCAGCTTAGGGGGAAGCTTCGAGCAGTACTTC	CASSLGGSFEQYF
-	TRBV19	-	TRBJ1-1	TGTGCCAGTCGCCCGGGGGGAAGGACTGAAGCTTTCTTT	CASRPGGRTEAFF
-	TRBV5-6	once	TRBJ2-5	TGTGCCAGCAGCCCAGAAAAGTTGTGGGGGTTCTCTCTGGAAGAGACCCAGTACTTC	CASSPEKLWGFSLEETQYF
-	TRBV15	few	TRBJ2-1	TGTGCCACCAGAGAGTACAATGAGCAGTTCTTC	CATREYNEQFF
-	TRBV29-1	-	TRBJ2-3	TGCAGCGCGGATCGCACAGATACGCAGTATTTT	CSADRTDTQYF
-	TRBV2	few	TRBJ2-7	TGTGCCAGCAGTGAATACGGGGGAAACGAGCAGTACTTC	CASSEYGGNEQYF
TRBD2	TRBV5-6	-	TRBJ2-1	TGTGCCAGCAGCTTGCGGGAGGGCCTGAGGAATGAGCAGTTCTTC	CASSLREGLRNEQFF
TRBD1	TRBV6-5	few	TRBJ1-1	TGTGCCAGCACCCAGGGGGGAATGGAAGCTTTCTTT	CASTQGGMEAFF
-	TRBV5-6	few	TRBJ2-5	TGTGCCAGCAGCTTGGCAGATCTAGAAGAGACCCAGTACTTC	CASSLADLEETQYF
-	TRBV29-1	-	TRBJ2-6	TGCAGCGTTGAGGTCTCTGGGGCCAACGTCCTGACTTTC	CSVEVSGANVLTF
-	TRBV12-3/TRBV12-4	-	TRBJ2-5	TGTGCCAGCACCTCAGGGGAGACCCAGTACTTC	CASTSGETQYF
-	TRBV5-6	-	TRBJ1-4	TGTGCCAGCAGCTTGGGGTTCGAAGGGGAAAAACTGTTTTTT	CASSLGFEGEKLFF
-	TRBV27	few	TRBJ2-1	TGTGCCAGCAGTTTCGGACAGAACAATGAGCAGTTCTTC	CASSFGQNNEQFF